The 6 T cell receptor beta chains reported below all come from one sample, sequenced in a study of T cells in Graves' hyperthyroidism and ophthalmopathy. TCR beta CDR3 region amplification was performed from RNA transcripts. An initial round of RT-PCR targeting the TCR CDR3 relied on the HTBI primer set. MiXCR, applied by TCRdb to the multiplex PCR reads, yields one record per CDR3 protein. The table records about 290,000 distinct CDR3 sequences, approximately 16% of them present only once. The specimen sequenced was blood. Source of these receptors: a woman in her 50s with Graves' hyperthyroidism that later progressed to Graves' ophthalmopathy.

The table lists this clonotype with many counts. The chain's CDR3 is CAWTTGSAQTQYF. The CDR3 coding sequence is TGTGCCTGGACCACAGGGTCCGCACAGACCCAGTACTTC. V gene TRBV30 combines with J gene TRBJ2-5, with D possibly TRBD1 on 6 matching bases. V dropped 4 bases and J dropped 6 bases, with 15 bases sitting between them. There are 13 residues in the CDR3. Per the germline V gene, CDR1 is GTSNPN and CDR2 is SVGIG (reference sequence).

This clonotype has a count of ten or more. At one of its ends the junction is not consistent with the germline gene, which may arise from a read error. The gene calls are TRBV3-1 and TRBJ2-7; 11 positions agree with TRBD2. The CDR3 has 14 amino acids. From germline, CDR1 is LGHDT and CDR2 YNNKEL (reference sequence). The CDR3 DNA follows: TGTGCCAGCAGCTCACTAGCGGGAGCTACGAGCCCCCACTTC. It yields the protein CASSSLAGATSPHF.

This clonotype was counted at least ten times. The rearrangement uses TRBV11-2 and TRBJ2-3; 12 bases align to TRBD2. CDR3 length: 16 residues. Germline CDR1 is SGHAT and CDR2 is FQNNGV. V was clipped by 5 bases and J by 2 bases; unmatched bases: 5. The CDR3, as DNA: TGTGCCAGCAGCCCCTGGACTAGCGGGATCACAGATACGCAGTATTTT. Translating gives CASSPWTSGITDTQYF.

This clonotype was seen many times. CDR3 sequence: CSALGLLNEKLFF. The CDR3, as DNA: TGCAGTGCCCTGGGTCTACTTAATGAAAAACTGTTTTTT. The V call is TRBV20-1, the J call TRBJ1-4, with no clear D. CDR3 length: 13 residues. From germline, CDR1 is DFQATT and CDR2 SNEGSKA (reference sequence). V lost 6 bases, J lost 4 bases, and 12 bases lay in between.

This clonotype showed up many times. V gene TRBV12-5 combines with J gene TRBJ2-7; D is perhaps TRBD1 (5 bases). Between the trimmed V and J ends, which lost 7 bases and 2 bases, there was a span of 15 bases. In germline, CDR1 is LGHNT, CDR2 FRNRAP. The CDR3 totals 14 residues. The CDR3, as DNA: TGTGCTAGTGAGGAGATAATGGGGCCCTACGAGCAGTACTTC. This sequence encodes CASEEIMGPYEQYF.

This clonotype was seen at least ten times. The genes are TRBV2 and TRBJ2-3; 12 bases agree with TRBD2. The germline CDR1 and CDR2 sequences are SNHLY and FYNNEI. This CDR3 has 15 residues. V gave up 7 bases and J gave up 0 bases; unmatched junction bases: 2. The CDR3 DNA reads as TGTGCCAGCACTGGACTAGCGGGGAGCACAGATACGCAGTATTTT. Protein: CASTGLAGSTDTQYF.